This TCR beta chain originates from a study of shared T cell receptors in the human thymus. The repertoire was sequenced with immunoSEQ multiplex PCR; TCRdb's copy has only in-frame clones and lacks some. This table has about 660,000 clones, around 87% appearing once. In this sample, this clone turned up a few times. The CDR3 sequence is 16 residues long. CDR1 is WNHNN, CDR2 SYGVQD, per germline (reference sequence). J lost 0 bases, V lost 11 bases, and 14 bases had no gene match. These data were also reused for a study on human thymus T cells. From that report: Corrective heart surgery yielded resections, and these provided the thymus tissue. Reports from related research described highly overlapping thymic repertoires among unrelated individuals.

The gene calls are TRBV10-1 and TRBJ2-3; 7 bases line up with TRBD2. The receptor was derived from a boy under three years old with a congenital heart defect. Sequencing was performed on thymocytes. The CDR3 loop is CASLRLAGPSTDTQYF. The CDR3 coding sequence is TGCGCCTCCCTTAGATTAGCGGGTCCGAGCACAGATACGCAGTATTTT.